The 32 T cell receptor beta chains presented below share a single source sample, sequenced in a study of metastatic and nonmetastatic thyroid tumors. From the PCR reads, TCRdb re-called clones with MiXCR. The repertoire includes 5,000 to 8,000 clones, approximately 31% of them detected once, and over 15% sits in the top ten. Prior to thyroid surgery, none of the patients had received any treatment. The source material was adjacent normal tissue. The receptors shown here come from a female donor with papillary thyroid cancer or a benign thyroid nodule (not recorded which). Some clones in this sample may be carry-over from other donors' samples.

This clone has just a few counts. The chain joins TRBV28 to TRBJ1-1, with D tentatively TRBD1 (6 bases). This CDR3 contains 14 residues. The V gene's germline CDR1 is MDHEN and CDR2 SYDVKM. V was clipped by 7 bases and J by 1 base, with 13 bases between them. The CDR3 DNA is TGTGCCAGCATCCAACAGGGACAGAACACTGAAGCTTTCTTT. This gives the protein CASIQQGQNTEAFF.

The chain links TRBV6-5 to TRBJ1-6; D might be TRBD1 (6 bases). This CDR3 has 14 amino acids. CDR1 and CDR2 from the germline V gene are MNHEY and SVGAGI. The V and J ends lost 0 bases and 9 bases respectively, with 9 bases between them. The CDR3 bases are TGTGCCAGCAGTTACTCGAGGGGGGGTTCACCCCTCCACTTT. Its protein is CASSYSRGGSPLHF.

This chain connects TRBV7-2 to TRBJ2-3; D is unresolved. Germline CDR1 reads SGHTA; CDR2 reads FQGNSA. The CDR3 runs to 14 residues. V lost 0 bases to trimming and J lost 2 bases, with 6 bases between them. The CDR3 reads CASSLAQNTDTQYF. The CDR3 nucleotides are TGTGCCAGCAGCTTAGCGCAGAACACAGATACGCAGTATTTT.

The genes are TRBV30 and TRBJ1-6; D might be TRBD1 (5 bases). The CDR3 sequence is 15 residues long. V was shortened by 4 bases and J by 9 bases, with 19 bases between the two germline ends. Germline assignment: CDR1 GTSNPN and CDR2 SVGIG (reference sequence). CDR3 loop: CAWTTAARGGSPLHF. CDR3 nucleotides: TGTGCCTGGACGACGGCGGCGCGGGGGGGTTCACCCCTCCACTTT.

This clone is classed as medium-sized. CDR3 nucleotide sequence: TGTGCCTGGGCGGGGAGGGAGGGTGAAAAACTGTTTTTT. Translation: CAWAGREGEKLFF. V is TRBV30 and J is TRBJ1-4, with D unresolved. V lost 5 bases and J 7 bases, leaving 14 bases between the germline ends. The germline gives CDR1 GTSNPN, CDR2 SVGIG (reference sequence). The length of the CDR3 is 13 residues.

This clone was counted once. The chain links TRBV20-1 to TRBJ1-5, with D maybe TRBD1 (6 bases). Germline CDR1 and CDR2: DFQATT and SNEGSKA (reference sequence). V was trimmed by 1 base and J by 5 bases, leaving 15 bases between them. The CDR3 totals 15 residues. This CDR3 reads CSARVGWTADQPQHF. CDR3 sequence (DNA): TGCAGTGCTAGAGTGGGGTGGACAGCCGATCAGCCCCAGCATTTT.

This clone was seen a few times. The genes are TRBV6-1 and TRBJ2-7; maybe TRBD1 (5 bases). Trimming removed 7 bases at V and 0 bases at J, with 19 bases between. Germline V gene sequence: CDR1 MNHNS, CDR2 SASEGT. This CDR3 is built from 16 residues. The CDR3 coding sequence is TGTGCCAGCACTGCCCGGATGACAGTAGCCTCCTACGAGCAGTACTTC. Translated, it gives CASTARMTVASYEQYF.

V and J are TRBV10-3 and TRBJ2-7; possibly TRBD2 for D (5 bases). Germline CDR1 is ENHRY and CDR2 is SYGVKD. Trimming stripped 6 bases from V and 3 bases from J, with 6 bases between. The CDR3 runs 11 residues. The DNA for the CDR3 is TGTGCCATCAGCGAGGGCTACGAGCAGTACTTC. Protein: CAISEGYEQYF.

The rearrangement uses TRBV20-1 and TRBJ2-7; 10 bases agree with TRBD2. The junction had 10 bases not matched to a gene; V was cut back by 5 bases and J by 6 bases. The CDR3 extends over 14 amino acids. Looked up from germline, CDR1 is DFQATT and CDR2 is SNEGSKA (reference sequence). The chain's CDR3 is CSAPKREGFLEQYF. Here the CDR3 DNA reads TGCAGTGCTCCAAAGCGGGAGGGTTTCCTCGAGCAGTACTTC.

The rearrangement links TRBV6-1 to TRBJ2-7, with D perhaps matching TRBD2 (6 bases). The CDR3 is 15 residues long. Germline-derived CDR1 and CDR2 are MNHNS and SASEGT. Between the trimmed V and J ends, which lost 3 bases and 2 bases, there was a span of 14 bases. CDR3 residues: CASSDFGRRAYEQYF. The CDR3 coding sequence is TGTGCCAGCAGTGATTTTGGGCGGAGGGCCTACGAGCAGTACTTC.

With regard to this clone: A read error is likely, as this CDR3 ends without the conserved phenylalanine or tryptophan. No DNA is shown, since the ends of the CDR3 on it are uncertain; the CDR3 is the one TCRdb lists. J is TRBJ2-2 and V is TRBV11-2; the D segment call TRBD1 is taken from the table without a DNA check. Germline assignment: CDR1 SGHAT and CDR2 FQNNGV. A total of 13 residues make up the CDR3, ends included. CDR3 region: CATGQGSTGELVL.

Only a few counts were recorded for this clone. CDR3 in DNA: TGCGCCAGCAGCTCGGGACTAGCGGGGGGTACGCAGTATTTT. It translates to CASSSGLAGGTQYF. The chain employs TRBV5-1 and TRBJ2-3; 15 bases are a match to TRBD2. Germline assignment: CDR1 SGHRS and CDR2 YFSETQ. V gave up 3 bases and J gave up 8 bases; unmatched junction bases: 1. The CDR3 length is 14 residues.

The sample holds a few counts of this clone. The rearrangement joins TRBV6-1 to TRBJ2-6; the D gene could be TRBD1 or TRBD2 (5 bases each). Trimming took 8 bases from V and 0 from J, leaving 11 bases between them. CDR1 and CDR2 (germline): MNHNS, SASEGT. CDR3 length: 15 residues. The CDR3: CASGWGPSGANVLTF. DNA of the CDR3: TGTGCCAGCGGCTGGGGACCCTCTGGGGCCAACGTCCTGACTTTC.

The J gene is TRBJ2-2, the V gene TRBV7-3; 7 bases are a match to TRBD2. J was trimmed by 6 bases and V by 5 bases; bases with no gene match: 3. The CDR3 is 13 residues long. CDR1 is SGHTA and CDR2 is FQGTGA in the germline V gene. The CDR3: CASSVTSPGELFF. CDR3 DNA sequence: TGTGCCAGCAGCGTGACTAGCCCCGGGGAGCTGTTTTTT.

The rearrangement uses TRBV5-1 and TRBJ1-6; no definite D call. V shed 7 bases and J shed 8 bases, with 13 bases lying between them. CDR3 length: 13 amino acids. The V gene's germline CDR1 is SGHRS and CDR2 YFSETQ. This CDR3 is CASRPGGDSPLHF. CDR3 DNA sequence: TGCGCCAGCCGACCGGGCGGTGATTCACCCCTCCACTTT.

This clone was detected a few times. The rearrangement uses TRBV28 and TRBJ2-5; D possibly corresponds to TRBD2 (6 bases). The CDR3 contains 14 residues. Germline V gene data show CDR1 as MDHEN and CDR2 as SYDVKM. Trimming stripped 1 base from V and 7 bases from J, with 13 bases between. Here the CDR3 DNA reads TGTGCCAGCAGTTTATTCTCTCTCGGGGGGACCCAGTACTTC. This sequence encodes CASSLFSLGGTQYF.

The chain has TRBV28 and TRBJ2-3; 8 bases line up with TRBD1. The CDR3 contains 15 residues. Germline CDR1 is MDHEN and CDR2 is SYDVKM. V lost 6 bases, J lost 5 bases, and 10 bases stayed unmatched. The CDR3 loop reads CASRLRDRPLDTQYF. For the CDR3, the DNA is TGTGCCAGCAGGCTCCGGGACAGGCCTTTAGATACGCAGTATTTT.

This clone occurred a few times. This chain uses TRBV27 with TRBJ1-5; unclear D gene. The germline V gene has CDR1 MNHEY and CDR2 SMNVEV (reference sequence). The CDR3 has 13 amino acids. V lost 5 bases to trimming and J lost 7 bases, with 12 bases between them. The CDR3 coding sequence is TGTGCCAGCAGTCCCCGGTACGGCCAGCCCCAGCATTTT. This sequence encodes CASSPRYGQPQHF.

V usage is TRBV5-1 and J usage is TRBJ2-1, with D perhaps TRBD2 (5 bases). The CDR3 is made up of 13 amino acids. Germline V gene sequence: CDR1 SGHRS, CDR2 YFSETQ. V lost 3 bases to trimming and J lost 5 bases, with 9 bases between them. Written as DNA, the CDR3 is TGCGCCAGCAGCTGGGGAGTGAACAATGAGCAGTTCTTC. Translating it yields CASSWGVNNEQFF. Complete variable domain (other parts from reference TRBV5-1 and TRBJ2-1): KAGVTQTPRYLIKTRGQQVTLSCSPISGHRSVSWYQQTPGQGLQFLFEYFSETQRNKGNFPGRFSGRQFSNSRSEMNVSTLELGDSALYLCASSWGVNNEQFFGPGTRLTVL.

To note about this clone: The germline gene is not matched at one end of the junction; a read error may be the cause. The same CDR3 is also encoded by other DNA sequences in this sample. The chain carries TRBV7-2 and TRBJ2-7; no reliable D call. The germline V gene encodes CDR1 SGHTA and CDR2 FQGNSA. The CDR3 has 14 residues. In nucleotides, the CDR3 is TGTGCCAGCAGCTTAGGCCTGAGCTCCTATGAGCAGTACTTC. Translated, it gives CASSLGLSSYEQYF.

The chain has TRBV27 and TRBJ2-7, with D maybe TRBD2 (5 bases). Germline V lookup: CDR1 MNHEY, CDR2 SMNVEV (reference sequence). Trimming pared 3 bases from V and 6 bases from J, leaving 12 bases between. The CDR3 is made up of 13 amino acids. The CDR3 coding sequence is TGTGCCAGCAGTTTGGGAGCCCCTGGCGAGCAGTACTTC. This codes for CASSLGAPGEQYF.

The chain joins TRBV5-6 to TRBJ1-2; D uncertain. Germline V gene data show CDR1 as SGHDT and CDR2 as YYEEEE. This CDR3 contains 12 residues. V shed 4 bases and J shed 8 bases, with 12 bases lying between them. CDR3 sequence: CASSLEVTGYTF. CDR3 nucleotide sequence: TGTGCCAGCAGCCTAGAGGTTACCGGCTACACCTTC.

This clone has a handful of counts. The chain combines TRBV2 with TRBJ2-7; 10 bases align to TRBD2. CDR3 size: 19 residues. CDR1 SNHLY and CDR2 FYNNEI come from the germline V gene. Trimming removed 6 bases from V and 7 bases from J; junction bases left unmatched: 24. The CDR3 here is CASRKSAGGPIRSQDEQYF. CDR3 nucleotides: TGTGCCAGCAGGAAATCAGCGGGAGGGCCCATAAGGTCCCAGGATGAGCAGTACTTC.

This clone has only a few counts. The rearrangement links TRBV20-1 to TRBJ1-5; perhaps TRBD1 as D (6 bases). CDR1 is DFQATT, CDR2 SNEGSKA, per germline (reference sequence). The CDR3 is 12 amino acids. Trimming removed 3 bases from V and 9 bases from J, with 12 bases in between. CDR3 sequence reads: CSARGRGTPQHF. In DNA, the CDR3 is TGCAGTGCTAGGGGGAGGGGGACGCCCCAGCATTTT.

The rearrangement uses TRBV9 and TRBJ2-3; TRBD1 matches 7 bases. This CDR3 region has 17 residues. J was trimmed by 2 bases and V by 4 bases; bases with no gene match: 13. The germline gives CDR1 SGDLS, CDR2 YYNGEE. CDR3 nucleotides: TGTGCCAGCAGCAGCCGACCCGGGACAGACTCCACAGATACGCAGTATTTT. Protein sequence: CASSSRPGTDSTDTQYF.

This clone occurred a few times. The rearrangement links TRBV12-3 or TRBV12-4 to TRBJ1-1, with D possibly matching TRBD1 (5 bases). V was trimmed by 5 bases and J by 5 bases, leaving 15 bases between them. This CDR3 has 14 residues. The CDR3 loop reads CASSQMGVGTEAFF. The CDR3, as DNA: TGTGCCAGCAGTCAGATGGGGGTTGGAACTGAAGCTTTCTTT.

This clone was counted a few times. The V and J genes are TRBV9 and TRBJ1-5; D possibly corresponds to TRBD1 (5 bases). The CDR3 has 14 residues. V was pared by 3 bases and J by 5 bases, with 12 bases between. The germline CDR1 and CDR2 sequences are SGDLS and YYNGEE. The CDR3 region is CASSAAGDDQPQHF. Written as DNA, the CDR3 is TGTGCCAGCAGCGCAGCGGGGGACGATCAGCCCCAGCATTTT.

About this clone itself: Without the conserved terminal phenylalanine or tryptophan, this CDR3 likely stems from a read error. No DNA is shown, since the ends of the CDR3 on it are uncertain; the CDR3 is the one TCRdb lists. V usage is TRBV10-2 and J usage is TRBJ2-7; whether TRBD1, the table's D call, matches the DNA was not checked. Looked up from germline, CDR1 is WSHSY and CDR2 is SAAADI. The CDR3 is 12 amino acids long, termini counted. The CDR3: CASSEGGTSPYL.

The chain uses TRBV27 and TRBJ2-7; 8 bases are a match to TRBD2. CDR1 and CDR2 (germline): MNHEY, SMNVEV (reference sequence). Germline trimming cut 6 bases from V and 2 bases from J; bases unmatched to any gene: 6. This CDR3 has 14 residues. CDR3 amino acids: CASSIIAGPYEQYF. The CDR3, as DNA: TGTGCCAGCAGCATTATAGCGGGGCCCTACGAGCAGTACTTC.

This clone was detected once. V gene TRBV10-3 combines with J gene TRBJ2-2; the match to TRBD2 covers 11 bases. CDR3 length: 16 amino acids. Germline loops: CDR1 ENHRY, CDR2 SYGVKD. The junction had 12 bases not matched to a gene; V was cut back by 6 bases and J by 9 bases. CDR3 protein: CAISDLLAGVSRELFF. As DNA, the CDR3 is TGTGCCATCAGCGATTTACTAGCGGGAGTCTCGCGGGAGCTGTTTTTT.

The chain joins TRBV27 to TRBJ2-6, with a tentative D call TRBD1 (6 bases). Trimming pared 3 bases from V and 1 base from J, leaving 13 bases between. The CDR3 totals 17 residues. Germline V gene sequence: CDR1 MNHEY, CDR2 SMNVEV (reference sequence). The CDR3 sequence is CASSFTQTGSGANVLTF. CDR3 coding DNA: TGTGCCAGCAGTTTTACCCAAACAGGGTCTGGGGCCAACGTCCTGACTTTC.

In its sample, this clone was seen a few times. The chain has TRBV6-2 or TRBV6-3 and TRBJ2-7; D uncertain. Between the trimmed V and J ends, which lost 4 bases and 7 bases, there was a span of 11 bases. Germline CDR1 MNHEY, CDR2 SVGEGT. This CDR3 has 12 residues. The CDR3 DNA reads as TGTGCCAGCAGTTGGAATAGAGAGGAGCAGTACTTC. Its translation: CASSWNREEQYF.